The entry that follows covers one T cell receptor (beta chain) sequence. Trimming stripped 7 bases from V and 7 bases from J, with 13 bases between. Per the germline V gene, CDR1 is GTSNPN and CDR2 is SVGIG (reference sequence). The CDR3 sequence is 11 residues long. Matched for age and sex, the controls were healthy donors. The sample is drawn from a study of CD8 T cells in Susac syndrome. Reverse transcription of roughly 0.45 to 1 ug RNA used random hexamers. Multiplex immunoSEQ PCR targeted 54 Vbeta and 13 Jbeta TCR beta segments. TCRdb used MiXCR to reprocess the immunoSEQ multiplex PCR reads, holding one entry per CDR3 protein. The table has some 170,000 distinct CDR3 sequences, just under 95% seen once.

V is TRBV30 and J is TRBJ1-2; the D is unclear. Input material: CD4+ T cells from PBMCs. This sequence was found in a human donor in good health. This CDR3 reads CASGLGGGYTF. The CDR3 nucleotides read TGTGCCTCGGGCCTGGGCGGTGGCTACACCTTC.